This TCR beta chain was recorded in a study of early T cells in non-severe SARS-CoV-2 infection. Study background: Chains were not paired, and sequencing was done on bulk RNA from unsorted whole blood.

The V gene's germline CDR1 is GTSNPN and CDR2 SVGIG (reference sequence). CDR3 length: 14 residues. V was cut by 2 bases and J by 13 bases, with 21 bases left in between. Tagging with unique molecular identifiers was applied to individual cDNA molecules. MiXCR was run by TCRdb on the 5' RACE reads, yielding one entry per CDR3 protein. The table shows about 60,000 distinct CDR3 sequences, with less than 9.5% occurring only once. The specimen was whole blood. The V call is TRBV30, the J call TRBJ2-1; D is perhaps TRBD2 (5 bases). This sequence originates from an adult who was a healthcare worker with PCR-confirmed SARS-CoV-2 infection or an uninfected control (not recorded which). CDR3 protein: CAWSTNGRTVGQFF. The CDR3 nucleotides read TGTGCCTGGAGTACCAATGGGAGAACGGTTGGACAGTTCTTC.